One sample yielded the 22 T cell receptor beta chains listed below, sequenced in a study of shared clonotypes between healthy human individuals. Produced via immunoSEQ multiplex PCR; TCRdb's table is partial and in-frame only. The sample lists 2 million to 2.5 million clones, around 93% seen once, with 1.5% to 2% in the top ten. Positively selected for CCR7, the CD45RO-negative cells used as naive CD8 cells excluded terminally differentiated effector memory CD45RA+ cells. Source material: naive CD8+ T cells from PBMCs. The receptors were gathered from a man between 18 and 35 years old in good health. Some clones in this sample may be carry-over from other donors' samples.

V usage is TRBV25-1 and J usage is TRBJ2-6, with 7 bases that match TRBD1. V shed 6 bases and J 0 bases; nucleotides not matched to a gene: 8. The germline CDR1 and CDR2 sequences are MGHDK and SYGVNS. CDR3 length: 17 residues. The CDR3 DNA follows: TGTGCCAGCAGGGGTGGAGCAGGGGGCTCTGGGGCCAACGTCCTGACTTTC. Translating gives CASRGGAGGSGANVLTF.

The table lists this clone with a few counts. The chain couples TRBV5-6 to TRBJ1-1; D uncertain. Germline-derived CDR1 and CDR2 are SGHDT and YYEEEE. The CDR3 is made up of 15 amino acids. V lost 3 bases and J lost 1, with 13 bases in between. The CDR3 loop is CASSYRGSANTEAFF. The DNA of the CDR3 is TGTGCCAGCAGCTACCGGGGTTCGGCGAACACTGAAGCTTTCTTT.

This rearrangement joins TRBV7-9 to TRBJ2-1, with 11 bases fitting TRBD2. V lost 6 bases to trimming and J lost 0 bases; unmatched junction nucleotides: 7. The CDR3 loop spans 17 amino acids. Germline V CDR1 and CDR2: SEHNR, FQNEAQ (reference sequence). The CDR3 DNA is TGTGCCAGCAGTCGCCCAACTAGCGGGAGCTCCTACAATGAGCAGTTCTTC. It codes for CASSRPTSGSSYNEQFF.

The rearrangement links TRBV7-9 to TRBJ2-1, with D perhaps matching TRBD1 (5 bases). The CDR3 has 14 residues. Trimming removed 6 bases from V and 1 base from J, with 10 bases in between. Germline assignment: CDR1 SEHNR and CDR2 FQNEAQ (reference sequence). The CDR3, as DNA: TGTGCCAGCAGGTCAGGGTTATCCTACAATGAGCAGTTCTTC. This translates into CASRSGLSYNEQFF.

The chain carries TRBV12-5 and TRBJ2-2; D possibly corresponds to TRBD2 (6 bases). The CDR3 runs 15 residues. Germline V CDR1 and CDR2: LGHNT, FRNRAP. Trimming stripped 7 bases from V and 0 bases from J, with 12 bases between. CDR3 residues: CASAKGLTNTGELFF. As DNA, the CDR3 is TGTGCTAGTGCCAAGGGACTTACGAACACCGGGGAGCTGTTTTTT.

The chain links TRBV7-9 to TRBJ2-1, with D hard to call. This CDR3 spans 12 amino acids. Germline V lookup: CDR1 SEHNR, CDR2 FQNEAQ (reference sequence). V gave up 6 bases and J gave up 2 bases, with 5 bases separating them. This CDR3 reads CASRLAYNEQFF. DNA for the CDR3: TGTGCCAGCAGGCTTGCCTACAATGAGCAGTTCTTC.

The chain couples TRBV19 to TRBJ2-2; D may be TRBD1 or TRBD2 (6 bases each). CDR1 LNHDA and CDR2 SQIVND come from the germline V gene (reference sequence). CDR3 length equals 17 residues. Trimming removed 6 bases at V and 5 bases at J, with 22 bases between. The CDR3 sequence: CASRDFLAEGGTGELFF. The CDR3 DNA follows: TGTGCCAGTAGGGACTTTCTGGCGGAGGGGGGTACCGGGGAGCTGTTTTTT.

This chain connects TRBV7-2 to TRBJ2-3; no firm D call. CDR1 and CDR2 from the germline V gene are SGHTA and FQGNSA. This CDR3 region has 13 residues. The V gene lost 1 base and the J gene lost 4 bases, with 6 bases spanning the gap. CDR3 residues: CASSLVTADTQYF. CDR3 sequence (DNA): TGTGCCAGCAGCTTAGTGACTGCAGATACGCAGTATTTT.

The V gene is TRBV13, the J gene TRBJ1-2; TRBD1 matches at 7 bases. Trimming removed 1 base from V and 6 bases from J; junction bases left unmatched: 2. CDR3 size: 13 residues. The germline CDR1 and CDR2 sequences are PRHDT and FYEKMQ (reference sequence). The CDR3 nucleotides are TGTGCCAGCAGCTTAGAGGGGGCGCATGGCTACACCTTC. Translation: CASSLEGAHGYTF.

The chain employs TRBV6-4 and TRBJ2-1; 9 bases agree with TRBD2. Trimming cost V 3 bases and J 3 bases; bases outside gene matches: 3. The length of the CDR3 is 15 residues. In germline, CDR1 is MRHNA, CDR2 SNTAGT. The CDR3 coding sequence is TGTGCCAGCAGTGAGTTAGCGGGGGACTACAATGAGCAGTTCTTC. It yields the protein CASSELAGDYNEQFF.

Comment on this clone: Other DNA sequences within the sample encode an identical CDR3. The J gene is TRBJ1-2, the V gene TRBV7-9; possibly TRBD1 for D (6 bases). The V end was cut by 1 base, the J end by 8 bases, with 11 bases between. CDR1 and CDR2 from the germline V gene are SEHNR and FQNEAQ (reference sequence). The length of the CDR3 is 13 residues. The CDR3 sequence: CASSLGTAYGYTF. DNA for the CDR3: TGTGCCAGCAGCTTAGGGACAGCCTACGGCTACACCTTC.

About this clone itself: The same CDR3 can be traced to other DNA sequences in this sample. CDR3 nucleotide sequence: TGCAGCGTTCTAGGGGGGAGCTCCTACGAGCAGTACTTC. This gives the protein CSVLGGSSYEQYF. The chain couples TRBV29-1 to TRBJ2-7; D may match TRBD1 or TRBD2 (6 bases each). The CDR3 contains 13 residues. Germline CDR1 reads SQVTM; CDR2 reads ANQGSEA. The V end lost 5 bases, the J end lost 0 bases, and 11 bases lay between the germline ends.

The V gene is TRBV19, the J gene TRBJ1-2; unclear D gene. This CDR3 region has 13 residues. Germline V gene lookup returns CDR1 LNHDA and CDR2 SQIVND (reference sequence). Trimming stripped 2 bases from V and 6 bases from J, with 10 bases between. In nucleotides, the CDR3 is TGTGCCAGTAGTATAAGACAAGGTCATGGCTACACCTTC. Translation gives CASSIRQGHGYTF.

The chain is built from TRBV29-1 and TRBJ2-1, with no clear D. The CDR3 extends over 15 amino acids. Germline CDR1 is SQVTM and CDR2 is ANQGSEA. V gave up 2 bases and J gave up 4 bases, with 15 bases separating them. The CDR3 DNA is TGCAGCGTTGAATGGGCTCTAGTTGAGTACAATGAGCAGTTCTTC. Amino acid sequence: CSVEWALVEYNEQFF.

The J gene is TRBJ2-1, the V gene TRBV11-2; 9 bases align to TRBD2. V lost 6 bases to trimming and J lost 6 bases; unmatched junction nucleotides: 6. The CDR3 runs 14 residues. Per germline, CDR1 SGHAT and CDR2 FQNNGV. In DNA form, the CDR3 reads TGTGCCAGCAGGGGGCGGGAGGGCCCCAATGAGCAGTTCTTC. It specifies CASRGREGPNEQFF.

V gene TRBV19 combines with J gene TRBJ1-1; 8 nucleotides align to TRBD1. Germline-derived CDR1 and CDR2 are LNHDA and SQIVND (reference sequence). J lost 0 bases, V lost 5 bases, and 5 bases had no gene match. The CDR3 has 15 residues. CDR3 DNA sequence: TGTGCCAGTAGTGTAACGACAGGGGTGAACACTGAAGCTTTCTTT. It is translated as CASSVTTGVNTEAFF.

The genes are TRBV9 and TRBJ2-6; 9 bases align to TRBD1. The CDR3 loop spans 17 amino acids. Trimming cost V 2 bases and J 4 bases; bases outside gene matches: 7. The V gene's germline CDR1 is SGDLS and CDR2 YYNGEE. The CDR3 coding sequence is TGTGCCAGCAGCGTGGCCGGGACAGGGACCGGGGCCAACGTCCTGACTTTC. Translation: CASSVAGTGTGANVLTF.

The CDR3 region is CATGLAGGTYEQYF. The CDR3 DNA reads as TGTGCCACCGGACTAGCGGGAGGAACCTACGAGCAGTACTTC. This chain links TRBV6-6 with TRBJ2-7; 14 positions agree with TRBD2. The germline V gene has CDR1 MNHNY and CDR2 SVGAGI (reference sequence). Losses at the gene ends were 10 bases for V and 2 bases for J; bases not matched to a gene: 4. The CDR3 runs 14 residues.

J is TRBJ1-2 and V is TRBV19; D is possibly TRBD1 (5 bases). V was cut by 5 bases and J by 2 bases, with 9 bases left in between. The CDR3 length is 13 residues. Germline CDR1 and CDR2: LNHDA and SQIVND (reference sequence). The CDR3 DNA reads TGTGCCAGTAGTTGGGGGAGCAACTATGGCTACACCTTC. Translated, it gives CASSWGSNYGYTF.

The chain is built from TRBV30 and TRBJ2-7; TRBD2 matches 8 bases. Losses at the gene ends were 3 bases for V and 0 bases for J; bases not matched to a gene: 7. There are 15 residues in the CDR3. Germline V CDR1 and CDR2: GTSNPN, SVGIG (reference sequence). Here the CDR3 reads CAWRTSGAPSYEQYF. DNA of the CDR3: TGTGCCTGGAGAACTAGCGGCGCACCCTCCTACGAGCAGTACTTC.

This sequence joins TRBV27 and TRBJ2-1; TRBD2 agrees at 7 bases. There are 16 residues in the CDR3. Trimming cost V 4 bases and J 4 bases; bases outside gene matches: 10. Germline V gives CDR1 MNHEY, CDR2 SMNVEV (reference sequence). The CDR3 loop is CASSSASGQAYNEQFF. In DNA, the CDR3 is TGTGCCAGCAGTTCGGCTAGCGGCCAGGCTTACAATGAGCAGTTCTTC.

CDR3 nucleotides: TGTGCCAGCAGTTTAGAGGGGGTCTCCTACAATGAGCAGTTCTTC. As protein: CASSLEGVSYNEQFF. The chain is built from TRBV27 and TRBJ2-1; D may be TRBD1 (6 bases). The CDR3 length is 15 residues. CDR1 is MNHEY and CDR2 is SMNVEV in the germline V gene (reference sequence). Trimming took off 2 bases at V and 0 bases at J, with 8 bases between the two ends.